This T cell receptor (beta chain) was profiled in a study of Ad26.COV2.S vaccination and SARS-CoV-2 variants. Looking at the study overall: The donor was enrolled in the Ad26.COV2.S arm of the COV1001 trial.

Treatment specified: approximately 18 received Ad26.COV2.S at low or high dose, single or two shots; five or six received placebo; per-sample allocation not given. Repertoires come from day 63 after the first vaccine or placebo injection. Clones were sequenced by immunoSEQ multiplex PCR, and TCRdb holds only the in-frame ones, with some missing. The data hold 440,000 or so clones, with 80% to 95% observed a single time. Germline V CDR1 and CDR2: ENHRY, SYGVKD. The CDR3 is made up of 12 amino acids. J gave up 8 bases and V 8 bases, and 4 bases lay outside the gene matches. This clonotype originated in a person between 18 and 60 years old who received the Ad26.COV2.S COVID-19 vaccine or a placebo. The J gene is TRBJ2-1, the V gene TRBV10-3; 9 bases fit TRBD2. The specimen was peripheral blood, collected in a trial of Ad26.COV2.S vaccine versus placebo. The CDR3 DNA is TGTGCCATCGGGGGACTAGCTGATGAGCAGTTCTTC. This encodes CAIGGLADEQFF.